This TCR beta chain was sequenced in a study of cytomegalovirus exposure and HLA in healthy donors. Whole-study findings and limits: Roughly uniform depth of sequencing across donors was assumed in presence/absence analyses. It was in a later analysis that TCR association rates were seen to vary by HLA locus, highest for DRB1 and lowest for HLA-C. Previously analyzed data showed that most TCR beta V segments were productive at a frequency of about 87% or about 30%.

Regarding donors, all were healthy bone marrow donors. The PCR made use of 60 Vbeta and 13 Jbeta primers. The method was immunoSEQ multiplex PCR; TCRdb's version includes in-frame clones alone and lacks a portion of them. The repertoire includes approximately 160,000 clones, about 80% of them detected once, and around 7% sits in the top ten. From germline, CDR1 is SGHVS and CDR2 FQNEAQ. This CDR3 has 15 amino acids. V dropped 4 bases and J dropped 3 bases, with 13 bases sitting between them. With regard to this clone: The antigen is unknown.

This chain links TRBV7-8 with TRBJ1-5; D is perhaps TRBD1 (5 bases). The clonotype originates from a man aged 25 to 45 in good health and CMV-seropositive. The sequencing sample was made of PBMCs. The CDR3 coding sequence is TGTGCCAGCAGCTCACAGAGACAGACCAATCAGCCCCAGCATTTT. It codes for CASSSQRQTNQPQHF.